The sequence of this T cell receptor beta chain was determined in a study of blood T cell repertoires in COVID-19. As for the study in general: From T cells, B-cell-depleted T cells, or PBMCs came the material, which was cDNA or gDNA.

The junction had 8 bases not matched to a gene; V was cut back by 4 bases and J by 6 bases. Germline V lookup: CDR1 SGHRS, CDR2 YFSETQ. This CDR3 is built from 14 residues. Under the authors' procedure: Nucleated cell counts were estimated from reference gene primer amplification. The protocol was immunoSEQ multiplex PCR, while the TCRdb copy is restricted to in-frame clones and leaves out a portion. V, J and clone size are taken as reported in that table, and D and trimming were inferred from the DNA itself. The sample has around 300,000 clones, about nine tenths seen once. The sample taken for sequencing was peripheral blood. The chain couples TRBV5-1 to TRBJ2-7; TRBD1 matches at 9 bases. The TCR originated in a woman between 40 and 50 years old who had recovered from COVID-19. CDR3 protein: CASSAGQGRLEQYF. CDR3 in DNA: TGCGCCAGCAGCGCCGGACAGGGGCGCCTCGAGCAGTACTTC.